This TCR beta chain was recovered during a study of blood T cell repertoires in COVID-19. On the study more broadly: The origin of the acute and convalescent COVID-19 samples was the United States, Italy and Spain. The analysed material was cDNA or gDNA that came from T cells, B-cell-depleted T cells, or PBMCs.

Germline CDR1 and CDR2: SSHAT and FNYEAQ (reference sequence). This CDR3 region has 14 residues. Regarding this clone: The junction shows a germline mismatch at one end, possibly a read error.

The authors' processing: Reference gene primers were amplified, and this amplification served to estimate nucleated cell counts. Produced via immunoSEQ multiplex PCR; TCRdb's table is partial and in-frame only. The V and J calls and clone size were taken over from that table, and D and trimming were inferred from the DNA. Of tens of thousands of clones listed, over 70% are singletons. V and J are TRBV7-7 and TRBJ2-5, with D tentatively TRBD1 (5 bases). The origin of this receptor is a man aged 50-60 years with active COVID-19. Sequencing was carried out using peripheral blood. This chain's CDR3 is CASSSSGWGETQYF. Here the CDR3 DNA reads TGTGCTAGCAGCTCCTCAGGGTGGGGAGAGACCCAGTACTTC.